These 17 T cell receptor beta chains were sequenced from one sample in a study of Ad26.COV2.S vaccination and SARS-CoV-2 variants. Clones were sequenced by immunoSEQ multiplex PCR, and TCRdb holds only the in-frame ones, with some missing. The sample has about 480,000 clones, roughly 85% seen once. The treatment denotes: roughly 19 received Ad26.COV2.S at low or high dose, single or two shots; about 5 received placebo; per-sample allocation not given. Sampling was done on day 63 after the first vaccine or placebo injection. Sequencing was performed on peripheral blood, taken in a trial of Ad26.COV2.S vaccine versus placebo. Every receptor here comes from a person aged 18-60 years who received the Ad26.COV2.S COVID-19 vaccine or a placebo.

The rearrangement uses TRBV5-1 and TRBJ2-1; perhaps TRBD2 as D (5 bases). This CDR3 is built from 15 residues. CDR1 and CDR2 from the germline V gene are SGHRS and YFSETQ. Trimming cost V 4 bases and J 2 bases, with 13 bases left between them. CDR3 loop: CASSRLRAAYNEQFF. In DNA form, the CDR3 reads TGCGCCAGCAGCCGCCTCCGAGCGGCCTACAATGAGCAGTTCTTC.

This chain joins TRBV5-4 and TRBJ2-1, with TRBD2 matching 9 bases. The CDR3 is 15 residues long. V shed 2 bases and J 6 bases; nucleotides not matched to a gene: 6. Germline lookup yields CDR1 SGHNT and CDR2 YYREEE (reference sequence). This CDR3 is CASSFYLAGSNEQFF. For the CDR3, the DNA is TGTGCCAGCAGCTTCTATCTAGCGGGATCCAATGAGCAGTTCTTC.

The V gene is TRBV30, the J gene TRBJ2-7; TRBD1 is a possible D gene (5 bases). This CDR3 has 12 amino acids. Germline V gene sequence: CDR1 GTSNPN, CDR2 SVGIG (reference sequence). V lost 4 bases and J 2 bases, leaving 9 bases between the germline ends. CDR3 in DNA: TGTGCCTGGATGAAGGGGCCCTACGAGCAGTACTTC. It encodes CAWMKGPYEQYF.

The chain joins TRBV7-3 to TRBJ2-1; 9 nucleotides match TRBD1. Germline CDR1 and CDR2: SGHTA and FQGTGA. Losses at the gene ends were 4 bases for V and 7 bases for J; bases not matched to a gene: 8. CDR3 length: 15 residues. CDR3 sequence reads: CASSSRPGTGNEQFF. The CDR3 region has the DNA TGTGCCAGCAGCTCTCGTCCCGGGACAGGGAATGAGCAGTTCTTC.

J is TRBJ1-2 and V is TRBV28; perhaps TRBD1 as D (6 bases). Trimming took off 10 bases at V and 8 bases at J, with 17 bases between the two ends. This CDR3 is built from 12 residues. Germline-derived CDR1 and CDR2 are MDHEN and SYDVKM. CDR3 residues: CAITGGAKGYTF. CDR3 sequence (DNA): TGTGCCATCACTGGGGGCGCCAAGGGCTACACCTTC.

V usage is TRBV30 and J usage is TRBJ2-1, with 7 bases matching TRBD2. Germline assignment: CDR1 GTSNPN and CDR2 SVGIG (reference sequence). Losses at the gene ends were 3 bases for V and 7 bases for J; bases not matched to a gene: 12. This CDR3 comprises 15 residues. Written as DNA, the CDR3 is TGTGCCTGGAGGAGGGACTACCAAGGGGAGAATGAGCAGTTCTTC. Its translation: CAWRRDYQGENEQFF.

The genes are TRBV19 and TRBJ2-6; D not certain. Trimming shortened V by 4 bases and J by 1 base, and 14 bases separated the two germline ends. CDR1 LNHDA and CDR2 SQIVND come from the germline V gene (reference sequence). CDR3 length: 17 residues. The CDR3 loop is CASSTDTTWSGANVLTF. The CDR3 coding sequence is TGTGCCAGTAGTACCGACACAACCTGGTCTGGGGCCAACGTCCTGACTTTC.

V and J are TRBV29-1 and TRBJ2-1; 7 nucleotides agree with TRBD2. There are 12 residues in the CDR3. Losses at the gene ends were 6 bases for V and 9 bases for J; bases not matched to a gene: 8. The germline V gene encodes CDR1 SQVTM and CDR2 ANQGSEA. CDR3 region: CSVGGRGAEQFF. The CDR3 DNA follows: TGCAGCGTAGGCGGGAGAGGGGCTGAGCAGTTCTTC.

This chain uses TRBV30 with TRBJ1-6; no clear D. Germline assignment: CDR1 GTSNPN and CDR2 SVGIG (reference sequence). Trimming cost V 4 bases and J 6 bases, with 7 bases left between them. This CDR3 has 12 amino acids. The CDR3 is CAWKPLNSPLHF. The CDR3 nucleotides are TGTGCCTGGAAACCCCTTAATTCACCCCTCCACTTT.

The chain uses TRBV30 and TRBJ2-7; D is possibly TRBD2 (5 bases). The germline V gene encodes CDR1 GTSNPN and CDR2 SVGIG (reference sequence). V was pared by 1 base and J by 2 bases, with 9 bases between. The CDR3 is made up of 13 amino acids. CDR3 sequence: CAWSGSAAYEQYF. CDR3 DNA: TGTGCCTGGAGTGGTAGCGCAGCCTACGAGCAGTACTTC.

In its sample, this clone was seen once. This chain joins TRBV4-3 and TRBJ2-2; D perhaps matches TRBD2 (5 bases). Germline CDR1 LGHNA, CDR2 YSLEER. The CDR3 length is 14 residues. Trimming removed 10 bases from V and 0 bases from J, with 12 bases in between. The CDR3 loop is CATSPGANTGELFF. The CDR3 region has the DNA TGCGCCACCTCCCCCGGGGCGAACACCGGGGAGCTGTTTTTT.

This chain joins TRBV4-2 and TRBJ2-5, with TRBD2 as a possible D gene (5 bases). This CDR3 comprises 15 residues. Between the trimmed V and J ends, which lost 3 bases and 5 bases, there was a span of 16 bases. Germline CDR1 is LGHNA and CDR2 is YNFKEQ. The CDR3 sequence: CASSQVGELRETQYF. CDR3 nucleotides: TGTGCCAGCAGCCAGGTGGGAGAATTGAGGGAGACCCAGTACTTC.

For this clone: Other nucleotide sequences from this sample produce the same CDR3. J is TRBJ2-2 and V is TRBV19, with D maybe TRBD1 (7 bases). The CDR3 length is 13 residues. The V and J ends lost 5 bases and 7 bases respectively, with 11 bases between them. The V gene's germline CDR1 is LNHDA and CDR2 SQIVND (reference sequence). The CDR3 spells CASSPQGGGELFF. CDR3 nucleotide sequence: TGTGCCAGTAGTCCCCAGGGGGGCGGGGAGCTGTTTTTT.

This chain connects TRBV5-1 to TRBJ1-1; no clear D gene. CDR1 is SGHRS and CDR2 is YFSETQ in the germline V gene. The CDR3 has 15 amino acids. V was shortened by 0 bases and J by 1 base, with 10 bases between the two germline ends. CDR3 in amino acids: CASSLVLVGNTEAFF. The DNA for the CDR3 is TGCGCCAGCAGCTTGGTACTGGTGGGGAACACTGAAGCTTTCTTT.

In nucleotides, the CDR3 is TGCGCCAGCAGCTACACTGGGGGTAGTAATGAGCAGTTCTTC. Amino acids: CASSYTGGSNEQFF. The V and J genes are TRBV5-1 and TRBJ2-1; D may be TRBD1 or TRBD2 (5 bases each). The CDR3 totals 14 residues. The V end lost 3 bases, the J end lost 7 bases, and 14 bases lay between the germline ends. Germline-derived CDR1 and CDR2 are SGHRS and YFSETQ. The full variable domain, its missing parts supplied by reference TRBV5-1 and TRBJ2-1, is KAGVTQTPRYLIKTRGQQVTLSCSPISGHRSVSWYQQTPGQGLQFLFEYFSETQRNKGNFPGRFSGRQFSNSRSEMNVSTLELGDSALYLCASSYTGGSNEQFFGPGTRLTVL.

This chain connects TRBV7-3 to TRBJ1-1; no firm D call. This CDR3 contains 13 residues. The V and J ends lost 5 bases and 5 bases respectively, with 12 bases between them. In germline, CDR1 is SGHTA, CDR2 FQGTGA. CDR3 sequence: CASSTTRGTEAFF. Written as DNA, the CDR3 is TGTGCCAGCAGCACTACCCGGGGAACTGAAGCTTTCTTT.

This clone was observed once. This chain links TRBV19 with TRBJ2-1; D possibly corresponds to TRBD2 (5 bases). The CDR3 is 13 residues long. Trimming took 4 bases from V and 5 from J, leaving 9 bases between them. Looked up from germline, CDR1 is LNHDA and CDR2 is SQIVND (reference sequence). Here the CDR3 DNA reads TGTGCCAGTAGTACCGGGATCAACAATGAGCAGTTCTTC. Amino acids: CASSTGINNEQFF.